This T cell receptor beta chain was sequenced in a study of metastatic and nonmetastatic thyroid tumors. Study overall: Repertoires of blood and of tissue (tumor or nodule) from malignant and benign thyroid patients were compared. Overall study findings and caveats: Malignant thyroid tumors reportedly exceeded benign nodules significantly in TCR beta diversity, with the difference appearing in blood and tumor.

Germline CDR1 reads DFQATT; CDR2 reads SNEGSKA (reference sequence). Trimming cost V 3 bases and J 5 bases; bases outside gene matches: 4. The CDR3 consists of 14 residues. All patients were untreated before thyroid surgery. By sample share, this clone is medium-sized. What it binds is unknown. Methods used by the authors: A classifier of distant metastasis in papillary thyroid cancer was built from CDR3 differences (across clinicopathological groups). TCRdb ran MiXCR on the PCR reads. The V and J calls come from TCRdb's annotation, not from the publication. In the table there are 6,000 to 8,500 clones, more than 2.5% of which are singletons.

Source material: tumor tissue. The receptor comes from a female donor with papillary thyroid cancer or a benign thyroid nodule (not recorded which). Some clones in this sample may be carry-over from other donors' samples. The rearrangement joins TRBV20-1 to TRBJ1-6; 7 positions agree with TRBD1. CDR3 sequence: CSARTGTHNSPLHF. CDR3 nucleotides: TGCAGTGCTAGGACAGGGACACATAATTCACCCCTCCACTTT.